The rows below give T cell receptor beta chains drawn from one sample of a study of cytomegalovirus exposure and HLA in healthy donors. Repertoires were generated with immunoSEQ multiplex PCR, while TCRdb's copy carries only in-frame clones and drops some. The table lists around 250,000 clones, around 80% of them singletons. Sequenced material: PBMCs. These receptors originate from an older woman in good health and CMV-seropositive. Each CDR3 is given with its conserved first and last residue. D genes are given only for firm matches. The size of a clone is reported for some rows only, either as once, few or many, or as a class for expanded clones.

clone_size: .; cdr3_length: 12; j_call: TRBJ1-6; v_call: TRBV4-1; d_call: .; cdr3_aa: CASSQEYRPLHF; cdr3_nt: TGCGCCAGCAGCCAAGAGTATCGGCCCCTCCACTTT
clone_size: .; cdr3_length: 13; j_call: TRBJ1-1; v_call: TRBV10-3; d_call: .; cdr3_aa: CAISTDKNTEAFF; cdr3_nt: TGTGCCATCAGTACTGACAAGAACACTGAAGCTTTCTTT
clone_size: .; cdr3_length: 16; j_call: TRBJ2-7; v_call: TRBV18; d_call: TRBD2; cdr3_aa: CASSPQRLAGHYEQYF; cdr3_nt: TGTGCCAGCTCACCACAACGGCTAGCGGGGCACTACGAGCAGTACTTC
clone_size: once; cdr3_length: 17; j_call: TRBJ2-7; v_call: TRBV27; d_call: TRBD2; cdr3_aa: CASSLSIGLAASYEQYF; cdr3_nt: TGTGCCAGCAGTTTATCGATTGGACTAGCGGCTTCCTACGAGCAGTACTTC
clone_size: .; cdr3_length: 16; j_call: TRBJ2-2; v_call: TRBV2; d_call: .; cdr3_aa: CASSDWGRQNTGELFF; cdr3_nt: TGTGCCAGCAGTGACTGGGGCAGACAGAACACCGGGGAGCTGTTTTTT
clone_size: .; cdr3_length: 17; j_call: TRBJ2-6; v_call: TRBV30; d_call: TRBD1; cdr3_aa: CAWSRDSSLSGANVLTF; cdr3_nt: TGTGCCTGGAGTAGGGACAGTTCCCTCTCTGGGGCCAACGTCCTGACTTTC
clone_size: .; cdr3_length: 14; j_call: TRBJ1-4; v_call: TRBV7-2; d_call: .; cdr3_aa: CASSLGGRGEKLFF; cdr3_nt: TGTGCCAGCAGCTTAGGGGGTAGGGGTGAAAAACTGTTTTTT
clone_size: .; cdr3_length: 14; j_call: TRBJ1-4; v_call: TRBV18; d_call: .; cdr3_aa: CASSPETRNEKLFF; cdr3_nt: TGTGCCAGCTCACCTGAGACACGGAATGAAAAACTGTTTTTT
clone_size: .; cdr3_length: 15; j_call: TRBJ1-1; v_call: TRBV30; d_call: TRBD1; cdr3_aa: CAWSGRGPLNTEAFF; cdr3_nt: TGTGCCTGGAGTGGCAGGGGGCCCCTGAACACTGAAGCTTTCTTT
clone_size: .; cdr3_length: 17; j_call: TRBJ1-1; v_call: TRBV5-6; d_call: .; cdr3_aa: CASSLGRGPISNTEAFF; cdr3_nt: TGTGCCAGCAGCTTGGGGAGGGGTCCTATTTCGAACACTGAAGCTTTCTTT
clone_size: .; cdr3_length: 13; j_call: TRBJ2-3; v_call: TRBV27; d_call: TRBD1; cdr3_aa: CASSFDRVDTQYF; cdr3_nt: TGTGCCAGCAGTTTTGACAGGGTAGATACGCAGTATTTT
clone_size: .; cdr3_length: 14; j_call: TRBJ1-1; v_call: TRBV5-1; d_call: .; cdr3_aa: CASRPDRMNTEAFF; cdr3_nt: TGCGCCAGCAGACCCGACAGGATGAACACTGAAGCTTTCTTT
clone_size: .; cdr3_length: 16; j_call: TRBJ2-2; v_call: TRBV6-1; d_call: TRBD1; cdr3_aa: CASSEVETGTRGELFF; cdr3_nt: TGTGCCAGCAGTGAAGTGGAGACAGGGACGAGAGGGGAGCTGTTTTTT
clone_size: .; cdr3_length: 13; j_call: TRBJ1-2; v_call: TRBV27; d_call: .; cdr3_aa: CASSLKGVSGYTF; cdr3_nt: TGTGCCAGCAGTTTGAAGGGGGTTAGTGGCTACACCTTC
clone_size: .; cdr3_length: 15; j_call: TRBJ1-5; v_call: TRBV19; d_call: TRBD1; cdr3_aa: CASREVDRSNQPQHF; cdr3_nt: TGTGCCAGTAGGGAGGTGGACAGGAGCAATCAGCCCCAGCATTTT
clone_size: .; cdr3_length: 14; j_call: TRBJ2-6; v_call: TRBV5-1; d_call: .; cdr3_aa: CASSGESGANVLTF; cdr3_nt: TGCGCCAGCAGCGGAGAGTCTGGGGCCAACGTCCTGACTTTC
clone_size: .; cdr3_length: 13; j_call: TRBJ1-1; v_call: TRBV6-5; d_call: .; cdr3_aa: CASSGSGNTEAFF; cdr3_nt: TGTGCCTCATCGGGGTCGGGGAACACTGAAGCTTTCTTT
clone_size: .; cdr3_length: 13; j_call: TRBJ2-7; v_call: TRBV27; d_call: .; cdr3_aa: CASSLQEADEQYF; cdr3_nt: TGTGCCAGCAGTTTACAAGAGGCGGACGAGCAGTACTTC
clone_size: .; cdr3_length: 14; j_call: TRBJ2-1; v_call: TRBV5-1; d_call: TRBD2; cdr3_aa: CASSPLAVNNEQFF; cdr3_nt: TGCGCCAGCAGCCCCCTAGCGGTGAACAATGAGCAGTTCTTC
clone_size: .; cdr3_length: 15; j_call: TRBJ2-7; v_call: TRBV29-1; d_call: TRBD1; cdr3_aa: CSVDFGQGGYYEQYF; cdr3_nt: TGCAGCGTTGACTTTGGACAGGGGGGATACTACGAGCAGTACTTC
clone_size: .; cdr3_length: 15; j_call: TRBJ2-1; v_call: TRBV5-1; d_call: TRBD2; cdr3_aa: CASSPTSGRYNEQFF; cdr3_nt: TGCGCCAGCAGCCCGACTAGCGGGCGCTACAATGAGCAGTTCTTC
clone_size: .; cdr3_length: 14; j_call: TRBJ1-5; v_call: TRBV6-1; d_call: .; cdr3_aa: CASSTEGWNQPQHF; cdr3_nt: TGTGCCAGCAGTACGGAGGGATGGAATCAGCCCCAGCATTTT
clone_size: once; cdr3_length: 15; j_call: TRBJ1-3; v_call: TRBV6-1; d_call: .; cdr3_aa: CASSGGADSGNTIYF; cdr3_nt: TGTGCCAGCAGCGGAGGGGCAGACTCTGGAAACACCATATATTTT
clone_size: .; cdr3_length: 14; j_call: TRBJ1-1; v_call: TRBV5-6; d_call: TRBD1; cdr3_aa: CASSPGGTGDEAFF; cdr3_nt: TGTGCCAGCAGTCCTGGAGGGACAGGGGATGAAGCTTTCTTT
clone_size: .; cdr3_length: 15; j_call: TRBJ2-7; v_call: TRBV7-2; d_call: .; cdr3_aa: CASSYSGGSGYEQYF; cdr3_nt: TGTGCCAGCAGCTATAGTGGGGGGTCGGGCTACGAGCAGTACTTC
clone_size: few; cdr3_length: 14; j_call: TRBJ2-1; v_call: TRBV6-4; d_call: .; cdr3_aa: CASSRDGRRSEQFF; cdr3_nt: TGTGCCAGCAGCCGCGACGGGAGAAGGAGTGAGCAGTTCTTC
clone_size: .; cdr3_length: 13; j_call: TRBJ1-2; v_call: TRBV9; d_call: TRBD1; cdr3_aa: CASSATGLDGYTF; cdr3_nt: TGTGCCAGCAGCGCGACAGGGCTAGATGGCTACACCTTC
clone_size: .; cdr3_length: 14; j_call: TRBJ2-4; v_call: TRBV5-1; d_call: TRBD1; cdr3_aa: CASSLEGQENIQYF; cdr3_nt: TGCGCCAGCAGCTTGGAGGGACAGGAAAACATTCAGTACTTC
clone_size: .; cdr3_length: 11; j_call: TRBJ1-1; v_call: TRBV19; d_call: .; cdr3_aa: CASRAVEGAFF; cdr3_nt: TGTGCCAGTAGGGCGGTTGAGGGAGCTTTCTTT
clone_size: few; cdr3_length: 15; j_call: TRBJ1-1; v_call: TRBV11-3; d_call: TRBD1; cdr3_aa: CASRGGQGEDTEAFF; cdr3_nt: TGTGCCAGCAGGGGAGGACAGGGAGAAGACACTGAAGCTTTCTTT
clone_size: once; cdr3_length: 15; j_call: TRBJ1-1; v_call: TRBV15; d_call: .; cdr3_aa: CATSRGEGAATEAFF; cdr3_nt: TGTGCCACCAGCAGAGGGGAGGGCGCGGCCACTGAAGCTTTCTTT
clone_size: .; cdr3_length: 14; j_call: TRBJ1-1; v_call: TRBV11-1; d_call: TRBD1; cdr3_aa: CASSPTGGFTEAFF; cdr3_nt: TGTGCCAGCAGCCCAACAGGGGGCTTCACTGAAGCTTTCTTT
clone_size: .; cdr3_length: 14; j_call: TRBJ2-7; v_call: TRBV28; d_call: TRBD1; cdr3_aa: CASSLEQGIYEQYF; cdr3_nt: TGTGCCAGCAGTTTGGAACAGGGGATCTACGAGCAGTACTTC
clone_size: .; cdr3_length: 15; j_call: TRBJ1-1; v_call: TRBV28; d_call: .; cdr3_aa: CASSLPSPRNTEAFF; cdr3_nt: TGTGCCAGCAGTTTACCCTCGCCCAGGAACACTGAAGCTTTCTTT
clone_size: once; cdr3_length: 14; j_call: TRBJ2-7; v_call: TRBV6-5; d_call: TRBD2; cdr3_aa: CASSIGLAGYEQYF; cdr3_nt: TGTGCCAGCAGTATCGGACTAGCGGGCTACGAGCAGTACTTC
clone_size: .; cdr3_length: 14; j_call: TRBJ1-2; v_call: TRBV5-4; d_call: TRBD1; cdr3_aa: CASSWGQGRYGYTF; cdr3_nt: TGTGCCAGCAGCTGGGGACAGGGTCGGTATGGCTACACCTTC
clone_size: few; cdr3_length: 14; j_call: TRBJ1-4; v_call: TRBV4-1; d_call: .; cdr3_aa: CASSDDSSNEKLFF; cdr3_nt: TGCGCCAGCAGCGACGACAGTTCTAATGAAAAACTGTTTTTT
clone_size: .; cdr3_length: 13; j_call: TRBJ2-3; v_call: TRBV9; d_call: .; cdr3_aa: CASSPQSTDTQYF; cdr3_nt: TGTGCCAGCAGCCCCCAGAGCACAGATACGCAGTATTTT